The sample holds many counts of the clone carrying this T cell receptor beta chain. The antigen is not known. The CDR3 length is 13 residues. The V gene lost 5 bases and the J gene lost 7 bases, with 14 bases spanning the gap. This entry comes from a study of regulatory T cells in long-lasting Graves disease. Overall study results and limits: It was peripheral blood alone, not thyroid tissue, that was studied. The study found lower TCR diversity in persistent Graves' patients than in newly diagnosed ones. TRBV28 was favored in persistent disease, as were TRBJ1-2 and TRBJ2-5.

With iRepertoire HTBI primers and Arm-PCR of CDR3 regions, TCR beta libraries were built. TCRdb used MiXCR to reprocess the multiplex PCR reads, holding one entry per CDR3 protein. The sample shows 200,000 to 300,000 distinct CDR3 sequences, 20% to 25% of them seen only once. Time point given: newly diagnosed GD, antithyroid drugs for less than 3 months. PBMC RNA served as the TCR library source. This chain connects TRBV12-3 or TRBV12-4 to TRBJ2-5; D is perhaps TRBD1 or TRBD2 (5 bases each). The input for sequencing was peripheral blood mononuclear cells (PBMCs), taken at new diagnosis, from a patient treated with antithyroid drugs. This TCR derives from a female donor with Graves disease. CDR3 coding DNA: TGTGCCAGCAGTCCAGGGACGAGGGGGACCCAGTACTTC. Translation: CASSPGTRGTQYF.